These T cell receptor beta chains were read from a single sample in a study of early T cells in non-severe SARS-CoV-2 infection. Each CDR3 protein is one row after TCRdb ran MiXCR on the 5' RACE reads. The sample contains about 76,000 distinct CDR3 sequences, over 9% of which appear only once. Sequenced sample: whole blood. The receptors stem from an adult who was a healthcare worker with PCR-confirmed SARS-CoV-2 infection or an uninfected control (not recorded which). Each CDR3 is given with its conserved first and last residue. A D gene is named only where the DNA matches it firmly. Part of the rows lack a size; the others show once, few, many or a class for expanded clones.

D	V	J	size	DNA	CDR3
.	TRBV6-2/TRBV6-3	TRBJ2-2	.	TGTGCCAGCAGTTACTGGGAGGTGGGCACCGGGGAGCTGTTTTTT	CASSYWEVGTGELFF
.	TRBV20-1	TRBJ1-6	.	TGCAGTGCTAGAGATCGGGCAGGCAGCTCCTATAATTCACCCCTCCACTTT	CSARDRAGSSYNSPLHF
TRBD1	TRBV7-2	TRBJ2-7	many	TGTGCCAGCAGCTCGACAGGGGGACTACTAGATCAGTACTTC	CASSSTGGLLDQYF
TRBD1	TRBV7-8	TRBJ2-7	many	TGTGCCAGCAGCTTCCCGGGACAGGGGTACGAGCAGTACTTC	CASSFPGQGYEQYF
.	TRBV6-1	TRBJ2-7	many	TGTGCCAGCAGTGAAAACACACCCTACGAGCAGTACTTC	CASSENTPYEQYF
TRBD1	TRBV7-9	TRBJ1-6	many	TGTGCCAGCAGCTGGTCGACAGGGGGCGGCTCACCCCTCCACTTT	CASSWSTGGGSPLHF
.	TRBV9	TRBJ2-7	many	TGTGCCAGCAGCGTAGTCAGGGTAGACGAGCAGTACTTC	CASSVVRVDEQYF
TRBD1	TRBV9	TRBJ2-7	few	TGTGCCAGCAGCCCGACAGGGGGCTCTTACGAGCAGTACTTC	CASSPTGGSYEQYF
.	TRBV7-6	TRBJ2-7	many	TGTGCCAGCGGGACGGGTACTCCCTGGGAGCAGTACTTC	CASGTGTPWEQYF
.	TRBV7-9	TRBJ2-7	many	TGTGCCAGCACCTCCACTTCGTCAGAGGGCTACGAGCAGTACTTC	CASTSTSSEGYEQYF
.	TRBV20-1	TRBJ2-7	many	TGCAGTGCTAGTACAGATAGCATCTACGAGCAGTACTTC	CSASTDSIYEQYF
TRBD2	TRBV3-1	TRBJ2-1	many	TGTGCCAGCAGCCCCGGGACTAGCGGGGGTATATATGAGCAGTTCTTC	CASSPGTSGGIYEQFF
.	TRBV12-3/TRBV12-4	TRBJ1-2	many	TGTGCCAGCAGTCCGGGGTCATATGGCTACACCTTC	CASSPGSYGYTF
.	TRBV7-9	TRBJ1-2	few	TGTGCCAGCAGCGTCATGGGGCAGGGTAGAGTTGGCTACACCTTC	CASSVMGQGRVGYTF
.	TRBV20-1	TRBJ2-6	few	TGCAGTGCTAGAGTCGCCGCCTCTGGGGCCAACGTCCTGACTTTC	CSARVAASGANVLTF
.	TRBV29-1	TRBJ2-7	few	TGCAGCGTTGCCTCACCCTTGGGGGACCACCGCTCCTACGAGCAGTACTTC	CSVASPLGDHRSYEQYF
.	TRBV6-5	TRBJ1-2	.	TGTGCCAGCAGTTACTCGGAGTCAGGGGCTAACTATGGCTACACCTTC	CASSYSESGANYGYTF
.	TRBV29-1	TRBJ1-1	few	TGCAGCGTTACCAACACGAACACTGAAGCTTTCTTT	CSVTNTNTEAFF
.	TRBV20-1	TRBJ1-4	few	TGCAGTGCTAAAGGTGTAGGGAGGGTTAGGGAAAAACTGTTTTTT	CSAKGVGRVREKLFF
TRBD2	TRBV2	TRBJ2-3	.	TGTGCCAGCACCCTCGGACTAGCGGGGCAATCTTTT	CASTLGLAGQSF
.	TRBV5-6	TRBJ2-7	.	TGTGCCAGCAGCTTGCGCGACGGAAGGGAGCAGTACTTC	CASSLRDGREQYF
TRBD1	TRBV20-1	TRBJ2-4	.	TGCAGTGCTAGAGATCCACAGGGGGGAAAAAACATTCAGTACTTC	CSARDPQGGKNIQYF
.	TRBV6-5	TRBJ2-2	.	TGTGCCAGCAGGGAAAACACCGGGGAGCTGTTTTTT	CASRENTGELFF
.	TRBV6-2/TRBV6-3	TRBJ2-7	many	TGTGCCAGCAGTCCTGACGGAGCCTACGAGCAGTACTTC	CASSPDGAYEQYF
TRBD2	TRBV29-1	TRBJ2-5	few	TGCAGCGTTGTAGGGACTAGCGGGGGTGAGACCCAGTACTTC	CSVVGTSGGETQYF
TRBD1	TRBV2	TRBJ1-2	many	TGTGCCAGCAGGGCCGACAGGGGCGGCTACACCTTC	CASRADRGGYTF
.	TRBV7-9	TRBJ2-7	many	TGTGCCAGCAGCTTAGCGGTAGAGGACGAGCAGTACTTC	CASSLAVEDEQYF
.	TRBV5-4	TRBJ2-7	many	TGTGCCAGCAGCTTGGAGGGGGATACCTCCTACGAGCAGTACTTC	CASSLEGDTSYEQYF
TRBD2	TRBV20-1	TRBJ2-7	many	TGCAGTGCTAGGCGACTAGCGGGGGTCATACACGAGCAGTACTTC	CSARRLAGVIHEQYF
.	TRBV20-1	TRBJ2-4	.	TGCAGTGCTAGAGATCCCCAGGGAAGGAACATTCAGCACTTC	CSARDPQGRNIQHF
TRBD2	TRBV20-1	TRBJ2-5	few	TGCAGTGCTGGCGGGACTAGCGGGGTTGAAGAGACCCAGTACTTC	CSAGGTSGVEETQYF
.	TRBV14	TRBJ2-7	.	TGTGCCAGCAGCCGCCTAGCAAGTGAGCAGTACTTC	CASSRLASEQYF
TRBD2	TRBV7-2	TRBJ2-3	many	TGTGCCAGCAGCTTAGTGGGACTAGCGGGGGGTATAGATACGCAGTATTTT	CASSLVGLAGGIDTQYF
.	TRBV6-5	TRBJ2-7	many	TGTGCCAGCAGTACGGACGCGACAAGGGAGTACTTC	CASSTDATREYF
.	TRBV11-2	TRBJ2-1	many	TGTGCCAGCAGCAAAGGAACCGGACAGAGATACAATGAGCAGTTCTTC	CASSKGTGQRYNEQFF
TRBD2	TRBV7-3	TRBJ2-7	few	TGTGCCAGCAGCGCGGCGGGGGGCATCTCCTACGAGCAGTACTTC	CASSAAGGISYEQYF
.	TRBV7-2	TRBJ2-7	.	TGTGCCAGCAGCCAGGTCGAGGGGGAAGACGAGCAGTACTTC	CASSQVEGEDEQYF
.	TRBV9	TRBJ1-1	.	TGTGCCAGCAGCGTAGAGGGTGGGGGATCCACTGAAGCTTTCTTT	CASSVEGGGSTEAFF
TRBD2	TRBV7-9	TRBJ2-5	few	TGTGCCAGCAGCTCCCGACTAGCGGGGGGGCTCAGGGGAGAGACCCAGTACTTC	CASSSRLAGGLRGETQYF
TRBD1	TRBV6-6	TRBJ1-2	.	TGTGCCAGCAGTTTCCCCCGGGACAGGGACATGTATGGCTACACCTTC	CASSFPRDRDMYGYTF